This T cell receptor (beta chain) was documented in a study of shared clonotypes between healthy human individuals. Those who donated were healthy HIV-negative adults, with no recent acute infections or vaccinations reported. V lost 3 bases to trimming and J lost 8 bases, with 13 bases between them. Germline CDR1 and CDR2: KGHSH and LQKENI. The CDR3 covers 13 residues. This clone was picked up a small number of times. What it binds is unknown. The deep-level immunoSEQ assay was used. Here immunoSEQ multiplex PCR was the method, and the copy in TCRdb shows in-frame clones only, minus some. The profile covers hundreds of thousands of clones, with around 76% appearing a single time and about 12% taken by the ten largest. General study points: Represented diversity (both genetic and exposure-history) was limited by the small number of donors. Collection of samples was limited to blood; tissue repertoires likely differ.

The specimen sequenced was PBMCs. The sequence was obtained from a woman aged 40 to 49 in good health. Some clones in this sample may be carry-over from other donors' samples. This sequence joins TRBV18 and TRBJ1-2, with a tentative D call TRBD1 (5 bases). In DNA form, the CDR3 reads TGTGCCAGCTCACCCGAGACAGAGTGGGGCTACACCTTC. Translating it yields CASSPETEWGYTF.